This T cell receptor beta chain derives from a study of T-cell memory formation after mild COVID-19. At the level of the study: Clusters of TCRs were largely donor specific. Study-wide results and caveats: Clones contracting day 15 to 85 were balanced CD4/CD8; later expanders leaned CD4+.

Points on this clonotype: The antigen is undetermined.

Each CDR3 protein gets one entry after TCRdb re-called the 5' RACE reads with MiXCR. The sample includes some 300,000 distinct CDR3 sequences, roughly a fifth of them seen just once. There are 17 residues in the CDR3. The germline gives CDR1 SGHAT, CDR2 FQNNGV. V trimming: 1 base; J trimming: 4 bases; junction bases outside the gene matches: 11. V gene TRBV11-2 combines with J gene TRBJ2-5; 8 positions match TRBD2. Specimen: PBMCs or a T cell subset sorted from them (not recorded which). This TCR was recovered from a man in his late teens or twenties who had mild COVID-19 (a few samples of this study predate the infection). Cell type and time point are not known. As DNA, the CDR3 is TGTGCCAGCAGCTTAGTTGGGGGACCCGGGAGGGGAGAGACCCAGTACTTC. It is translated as CASSLVGGPGRGETQYF. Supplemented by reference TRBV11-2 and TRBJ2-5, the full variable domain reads EAGVAQSPRYKIIEKRQSVAFWCNPISGHATLYWYQQILGQGPKLLIQFQNNGVVDDSQLPKDRFSAERLKGVDSTLKIQPAKLEDSAVYLCASSLVGGPGRGETQYFGPGTRLLVL.